This TCR beta chain was identified in a study of OX40 agonist ivuxolimab in advanced cancers. Generated by immunoSEQ multiplex PCR, the TCRdb table keeps only in-frame clones and is missing some. The sample has 68,000 or so clones, 65% to 90% seen once. The germline gives CDR1 SNHLY, CDR2 FYNNEI. V was cut by 5 bases and J by 6 bases, with 12 bases left in between. CDR3 length: 13 residues. This rearrangement joins TRBV2 to TRBJ2-3; D ambiguous. The input for sequencing was CD4+ or CD8+ T cells sorted from blood, taken in a trial of the OX40 agonist ivuxolimab. This clonotype was obtained from an adult with an advanced solid tumor such as melanoma, head and neck, liver or kidney cancer. CDR3 DNA: TGTGCCAGCAGTCATGAAACATTTGATACGCAGTATTTT. This sequence encodes CASSHETFDTQYF.